Below are 10 T cell receptor beta chains sequenced from a single sample in a study of radiation and T cells in renal cell carcinoma. Time point meaning: blood 4 weeks post-SBRT, at nephrectomy. The treatment denotes: 15 Gy SBRT to primary tumor, nephrectomy 4 weeks later. Profiled with immunoSEQ multiplex PCR; TCRdb holds only in-frame clones, not every one. The sample yields roughly 86,000 clones, around four fifths seen once. The sample was blood, taken from a patient whose treatment included radiotherapy and nephrectomy. Receptors were obtained from a man aged 45-65 years with renal cell carcinoma.

J is TRBJ1-5 and V is TRBV19; TRBD1 agrees at 8 bases. The CDR3 runs 17 residues. Germline V CDR1 and CDR2: LNHDA, SQIVND (reference sequence). V trimming: 7 bases; J trimming: 4 bases; junction bases outside the gene matches: 15. CDR3 bases: TGTGCCAGTACATCATATTCGGACAGGGCTTTGAATCAGCCCCAGCATTTT. This translates into CASTSYSDRALNQPQHF.

The chain carries TRBV27 and TRBJ2-7, with 7 bases matching TRBD1. The junction had 4 bases not matched to a gene; V was cut back by 7 bases and J by 1 base. The CDR3 runs 13 residues. Germline assignment: CDR1 MNHEY and CDR2 SMNVEV (reference sequence). The CDR3 bases are TGTGCCAGCAAACCGACAGGGTCCTACGAGCAGTACTTC. This gives the protein CASKPTGSYEQYF.

A remark on this clone: One junction end disagrees with the germline gene, perhaps due to a read error. The gene calls are TRBV29-1 and TRBJ2-3; possibly TRBD2 for D (6 bases). The CDR3 spans 15 residues. Germline V gives CDR1 SQVTM, CDR2 ANQGSEA. CDR3 loop: CSVEGTSLSTNTQYF. The CDR3 DNA is TGCAGCGTTGAGGGGACTTCACTCAGCACAAATACGCAGTATTTT.

The J gene is TRBJ1-5, the V gene TRBV6-5, with D perhaps matching TRBD1 (5 bases). This CDR3 is 15 amino acids long. Deletions cut 0 bases from V and 5 bases from J, with 11 bases between. Germline V gene lookup returns CDR1 MNHEY and CDR2 SVGAGI. CDR3 in amino acids: CASSYSTGTDQPQHF. The CDR3 DNA reads TGTGCCAGCAGTTACTCGACTGGGACCGATCAGCCCCAGCATTTT.

The chain recombines TRBV7-9 with TRBJ1-3; D is possibly TRBD1 (6 bases). Trimming pared 5 bases from V and 0 bases from J, leaving 14 bases between. Per the germline V gene, CDR1 is SEHNR and CDR2 is FQNEAQ (reference sequence). CDR3 length: 16 residues. DNA of the CDR3: TGTGCCAGCAGCCAGGTCGGACAGAGCTCTGGAAACACCATATATTTT. Protein: CASSQVGQSSGNTIYF.

The genes are TRBV7-8 and TRBJ2-3; no clear D. The CDR3 covers 12 residues. Trimming removed 5 bases at V and 5 bases at J, with 8 bases between. Per the germline V gene, CDR1 is SGHVS and CDR2 is FQNEAQ. CDR3 nucleotides: TGTGCCAGCAGCCACCAGCAAGATACGCAGTATTTT. Protein sequence: CASSHQQDTQYF.

The chain recombines TRBV19 with TRBJ1-5; the match to TRBD1 covers 9 bases. The germline V gene has CDR1 LNHDA and CDR2 SQIVND (reference sequence). The CDR3 totals 15 residues. With 6 bases clipped from V and 5 bases from J, the junction kept 8 bases outside the gene matches. CDR3 bases: TGTGCCAGTAGAACCGGGACAGGGAAGCATCAGCCCCAGCATTTT. Translation: CASRTGTGKHQPQHF.

On this clone: A junction end diverges from the germline sequence, so it may reflect a read error. This rearrangement joins TRBV7-7 to TRBJ2-2; 7 nucleotides line up with TRBD2. Per the germline V gene, CDR1 is SSHAT and CDR2 is FNYEAQ (reference sequence). The CDR3 contains 13 residues. The CDR3 loop is CASSFGGTGELFF. DNA for the CDR3: TGTGCTAGCAGCTTCGGGGGGACCGGGGAGCTGTTTTTT.

This chain joins TRBV11-3 and TRBJ1-1; 7 bases fit TRBD1. The V gene end was trimmed by 1 base and the J gene end by 5 bases; junction bases not matched to a gene: 7. Germline loops: CDR1 SGHNT, CDR2 YENEEA. The CDR3 extends over 15 amino acids. The CDR3 region has the DNA TGTGCCAGCAGCTTAGTAGGGGGCGCGAGGACTGAAGCTTTCTTT. It codes for CASSLVGGARTEAFF.

The V gene is TRBV7-2, the J gene TRBJ2-3, with 7 positions matching TRBD2. Germline lookup yields CDR1 SGHTA and CDR2 FQGNSA. The J segment lost 4 bases and the V segment lost 6 bases, leaving 10 bases of the junction unmatched. The CDR3 is made up of 15 amino acids. The CDR3 is CASRLFERGSDTQYF. In DNA, the CDR3 is TGTGCCAGCAGGCTTTTTGAGCGGGGCTCAGATACGCAGTATTTT.